Listed below are T cell receptor beta chains from one sample, sequenced in a study of human T cells and chemical hapten exposure. TCRdb redid the calling of the RACE reads with MiXCR, one entry per CDR3 protein. The sample consists of about 84,000 distinct CDR3 sequences, roughly 10% of them appearing once. Sequenced material: whole blood, taken in connection with sensitization to the hapten diphenylcyclopropenone (DPC). These receptors were taken from a woman in her twenties or thirties with alopecia areata. Some clones in this sample may be carry-over from other donors' samples. CDR3s include the opening cysteine and the closing phenylalanine or tryptophan. D genes are given only for firm matches. Only part of the rows carry a size: once, few, many, or a class if the clone is expanded.

d_call: .
j_call: TRBJ1-3
v_call: TRBV29-1
clone_size: .
cdr3_length: 12
cdr3_nt: TGCAGCGTTGACAGGGATAGAAACACCATATATTTT
cdr3_aa: CSVDRDRNTIYF

d_call: TRBD2
j_call: TRBJ2-1
v_call: TRBV6-2/TRBV6-3
clone_size: many
cdr3_length: 14
cdr3_nt: TGTGCCAGCATAGCGGGGGGGTTGGACAATGAGCAGTTCTTC
cdr3_aa: CASIAGGLDNEQFF

d_call: TRBD2
j_call: TRBJ2-5
v_call: TRBV29-1
clone_size: many
cdr3_length: 13
cdr3_nt: TGCAGCGTTGGACTAGCGGGAGTAGAGACCCAGTACTTC
cdr3_aa: CSVGLAGVETQYF

d_call: TRBD1
j_call: TRBJ2-7
v_call: TRBV5-6
clone_size: few
cdr3_length: 16
cdr3_nt: TGTGCCAGCAGCCCCCAACTCGGACAGGCCTCCTACGAGCAGTACTTC
cdr3_aa: CASSPQLGQASYEQYF

d_call: .
j_call: TRBJ1-2
v_call: TRBV28
clone_size: few
cdr3_length: 13
cdr3_nt: TGTGCCAGCACCGGGGGACACCGCTATGGCTACACCTTC
cdr3_aa: CASTGGHRYGYTF

d_call: TRBD2
j_call: TRBJ2-1
v_call: TRBV2
clone_size: many
cdr3_length: 17
cdr3_nt: TGTGCCAGCAGTGAAGGGAAGGGACTAGCGGGAGACAATGAGCAGTTCTTC
cdr3_aa: CASSEGKGLAGDNEQFF

d_call: .
j_call: TRBJ2-1
v_call: TRBV6-2/TRBV6-3
clone_size: many
cdr3_length: 15
cdr3_nt: TGTGCCAGCAGTTATAGCGCAAGCTCCTACAATGAGCAGTTCTTC
cdr3_aa: CASSYSASSYNEQFF

d_call: .
j_call: TRBJ1-1
v_call: TRBV12-3/TRBV12-4
clone_size: .
cdr3_length: 15
cdr3_nt: TGTGCCAGCAGCCCTAGACAGATCCCGAACACTGAAGCTTTCTTT
cdr3_aa: CASSPRQIPNTEAFF

d_call: TRBD1
j_call: TRBJ1-2
v_call: TRBV6-2/TRBV6-3
clone_size: .
cdr3_length: 12
cdr3_nt: TGTGCCAGCAGTGGGACAGGGTTCGACTACACCTTC
cdr3_aa: CASSGTGFDYTF

d_call: .
j_call: TRBJ1-2
v_call: TRBV28
clone_size: .
cdr3_length: 11
cdr3_nt: TGTGCCACCACGTCCCCTTATGGCTACACCTTC
cdr3_aa: CATTSPYGYTF

d_call: .
j_call: TRBJ2-2
v_call: TRBV20-1
clone_size: once
cdr3_length: 12
cdr3_nt: TGCAGTGCTCGGGTGAACACCTGGGAGCTGTTTTTT
cdr3_aa: CSARVNTWELFF

d_call: .
j_call: TRBJ2-4
v_call: TRBV28
clone_size: few
cdr3_length: 15
cdr3_nt: TGTGCCAGCAGTGGCGGAGGGGCAGCCAAAAACATTCAGTACTTC
cdr3_aa: CASSGGGAAKNIQYF

d_call: .
j_call: TRBJ2-1
v_call: TRBV7-2
clone_size: many
cdr3_length: 12
cdr3_nt: TGTGCCAGCAGCCTAGGGGGTTCGGAGCAGTTCTTC
cdr3_aa: CASSLGGSEQFF

d_call: .
j_call: TRBJ2-1
v_call: TRBV29-1
clone_size: many
cdr3_length: 12
cdr3_nt: TGCAGCGTTGGGTACGCATACAATGAGCAGTTCTTC
cdr3_aa: CSVGYAYNEQFF

d_call: TRBD2
j_call: TRBJ2-7
v_call: TRBV7-2
clone_size: many
cdr3_length: 15
cdr3_nt: TGTGCCAGCAGCTTAGGACTAGCGGGGTACTACGAGCAGTACTTC
cdr3_aa: CASSLGLAGYYEQYF

d_call: .
j_call: TRBJ1-1
v_call: TRBV9
clone_size: .
cdr3_length: 14
cdr3_nt: TGTGCCAGCAGCGAAGCGGGGGCAGGCACTGAAGCTTTCTTT
cdr3_aa: CASSEAGAGTEAFF

d_call: .
j_call: TRBJ2-7
v_call: TRBV11-1
clone_size: .
cdr3_length: 12
cdr3_nt: TGTGCCAGCAGCCCAAATACTTACGAGCAGTACTTC
cdr3_aa: CASSPNTYEQYF

d_call: .
j_call: TRBJ1-2
v_call: TRBV4-3
clone_size: many
cdr3_length: 17
cdr3_nt: TGCGCCAGCAGCCAAGATGACCGGGGGGCGCCGGACTATGGCTACACCTTC
cdr3_aa: CASSQDDRGAPDYGYTF

d_call: .
j_call: TRBJ2-3
v_call: TRBV4-2
clone_size: many
cdr3_length: 11
cdr3_nt: TGTGCCAGCAGCCCCGGGAGTACGCAGTATTTT
cdr3_aa: CASSPGSTQYF

d_call: TRBD2
j_call: TRBJ2-3
v_call: TRBV30
clone_size: many
cdr3_length: 15
cdr3_nt: TGTGCCTGGACTAGCGGGAGGTTCGCCCCAGATACGCAGTATTTT
cdr3_aa: CAWTSGRFAPDTQYF

d_call: .
j_call: TRBJ2-1
v_call: TRBV6-5
clone_size: .
cdr3_length: 11
cdr3_nt: TGTGCCAGCAAGGGTCTAACTGGTCAGTTCTTC
cdr3_aa: CASKGLTGQFF

d_call: .
j_call: TRBJ2-7
v_call: TRBV2
clone_size: many
cdr3_length: 15
cdr3_nt: TGTGCCAGCAGTGAGGACAGCCCCGGGACCTACGAGCAGTACTTC
cdr3_aa: CASSEDSPGTYEQYF